The 28 T cell receptor beta chains in this list originate from one sample, sequenced in a study of cytomegalovirus exposure and HLA in healthy donors. With 60 Vbeta and 13 Jbeta primers, the PCR was carried out. Sequencing was performed with immunoSEQ multiplex PCR; in TCRdb, only in-frame clones are kept and a portion is missing. The sample comprises roughly 120,000 clones, approximately 81% of which are singletons, and 3.5% to 4.5% rests with the top ten. The sequencing sample was made of PBMCs. The receptors shown here come from a man aged 25-45 years in good health and CMV-seropositive.

This clone was counted between two and nine times. V and J are TRBV6-6 and TRBJ2-7, with D possibly TRBD1 on 6 matching bases. V lost 4 bases to trimming and J lost 7 bases, with 14 bases between them. Per germline, CDR1 MNHNY and CDR2 SVGAGI (reference sequence). CDR3 length: 13 amino acids. Here the CDR3 DNA reads TGTGCCAGCAGTTTACAGGGTCAGGGGGAGCAGTACTTC. Amino acid sequence: CASSLQGQGEQYF.

The rearrangement links TRBV6-4 to TRBJ1-2; D perhaps matches TRBD1 (5 bases). The CDR3 covers 15 residues. Trimming took 6 bases from V and 0 from J, leaving 14 bases between them. CDR1 MRHNA and CDR2 SNTAGT come from the germline V gene. The chain's CDR3 is CASRLRQTANYGYTF. The CDR3 coding sequence is TGTGCCAGCAGGCTCCGACAGACAGCTAACTATGGCTACACCTTC.

The CDR3 nucleotides read TGTGCCAGCAGCGAAGCCGGGACAGCTTACGAGCAGTACTTC. It yields the protein CASSEAGTAYEQYF. The chain couples TRBV5-6 to TRBJ2-7, with 7 bases fitting TRBD1. This CDR3 contains 14 residues. Trimming removed 4 bases from V and 4 bases from J; junction bases left unmatched: 8. CDR1 and CDR2 from the germline V gene are SGHDT and YYEEEE.

V is TRBV7-2 and J is TRBJ2-2; no clear D gene. Germline V lookup: CDR1 SGHTA, CDR2 FQGNSA. Deletions cut 0 bases from V and 5 bases from J, with 13 bases between. This CDR3 contains 16 residues. CDR3 sequence (DNA): TGTGCCAGCAGCTTAGCGCTGGGCCCACAAACCGGGGAGCTGTTTTTT. Translation: CASSLALGPQTGELFF.

The V gene is TRBV7-9, the J gene TRBJ2-3; tentative D call: TRBD1 (6 bases). The CDR3 consists of 15 residues. V lost 5 bases and J 0 bases, leaving 12 bases between the germline ends. Germline V gives CDR1 SEHNR, CDR2 FQNEAQ (reference sequence). The CDR3 bases are TGTGCCAGCAGCAAGGGGGAAGCGAGCACAGATACGCAGTATTTT. It translates to CASSKGEASTDTQYF.

The J gene is TRBJ2-1, the V gene TRBV10-3, with 10 positions matching TRBD2. CDR3 length: 16 residues. Germline V gene lookup returns CDR1 ENHRY and CDR2 SYGVKD. V gave up 6 bases and J gave up 4 bases; unmatched junction bases: 9. The CDR3 coding sequence is TGTGCCATCAGCCCTAGCGGGAGACCTTCTTACAATGAGCAGTTCTTC. It translates to CAISPSGRPSYNEQFF.

The CDR3 loop is CASSIGTGFGEKLFF. Written as DNA, the CDR3 is TGTGCCAGTAGTATCGGGACAGGGTTCGGTGAAAAACTGTTTTTT. The chain has TRBV19 and TRBJ1-4; TRBD1 matches 9 bases. The CDR3 has 15 amino acids. Germline CDR1 reads LNHDA; CDR2 reads SQIVND (reference sequence). J gave up 7 bases and V 3 bases, and 6 bases lay outside the gene matches.

The rearrangement links TRBV18 to TRBJ1-5; 8 positions match TRBD1. The germline V gene has CDR1 KGHSH and CDR2 LQKENI. The CDR3 is 18 residues long. The V gene end was trimmed by 3 bases and the J gene end by 11 bases; junction bases not matched to a gene: 21. CDR3 sequence reads: CASSPQGENKKNRGAQHF. DNA for the CDR3: TGTGCCAGCTCACCCCAGGGAGAGAACAAGAAGAACAGGGGGGCCCAGCATTTT.

The rearrangement links TRBV12-1 to TRBJ2-7; the listed D gene, TRBD2, was not tested against the DNA. TRBV12-1 is given as a pseudogene. There are 11 residues in the CDR3. The CDR3 spells CASSFIVEQYF. The CDR3 nucleotides read TGTGCCAGCAGCTTTATAGTCGAGCAGTACTTC.

This clone was seen just once. The chain links TRBV19 to TRBJ1-6, with 8 bases identical to TRBD1. Trimming at V came to 7 bases and at J to 6 bases, leaving 5 bases not matched to a gene. The CDR3 is 14 residues long. Germline V lookup: CDR1 LNHDA, CDR2 SQIVND (reference sequence). The CDR3 protein is CASIDRGSNSPLHF. The CDR3 region has the DNA TGTGCCAGTATCGACAGGGGTAGTAATTCACCCCTCCACTTT.

The chain uses TRBV10-2 and TRBJ1-2, with a tentative D call TRBD1 (5 bases). V lost 3 bases, J lost 2 bases, and 19 bases lay in between. The CDR3 totals 17 residues. Germline-derived CDR1 and CDR2 are WSHSY and SAAADI. The CDR3 loop reads CASSDTVAGHLNYGYTF. The CDR3 bases are TGCGCCAGCAGTGATACCGTAGCAGGACATTTGAACTATGGCTACACCTTC.

The V call is TRBV7-3, the J call TRBJ2-5, with TRBD2 matching over 9 bases. Per the germline V gene, CDR1 is SGHTA and CDR2 is FQGTGA. Unmatched junction bases numbered 3, after V lost 0 bases and J lost 1 base. There are 16 residues in the CDR3. The CDR3 loop reads CASSLTSGGLQETQYF. The CDR3 DNA is TGTGCCAGCAGCTTAACTAGCGGGGGCCTCCAAGAGACCCAGTACTTC.

V is TRBV19 and J is TRBJ1-6; 11 nucleotides agree with TRBD1. V dropped 5 bases and J dropped 7; count of bases not matched to a gene: 7. Germline loops: CDR1 LNHDA, CDR2 SQIVND (reference sequence). The CDR3 contains 16 residues. CDR3 coding DNA: TGTGCCAGTAGTCGGACAGGGGGCTTCGGGAATTCACCCCTCCACTTT. It encodes CASSRTGGFGNSPLHF.

A word on this clone: The identical CDR3 is also encoded by other nucleotide sequences in the sample. This rearrangement joins TRBV4-3 to TRBJ1-2; D unresolved. Germline V gene sequence: CDR1 LGHNA, CDR2 YSLEER. V was pared by 0 bases and J by 8 bases, with 10 bases between. The CDR3 totals 13 residues. CDR3 coding DNA: TGCGCCAGCAGCCAAGATCGGGAATACGGCTACACCTTC. Translating it yields CASSQDREYGYTF.

The chain joins TRBV19 to TRBJ2-7; maybe TRBD2 (5 bases). Trimming stripped 0 bases from V and 7 bases from J, with 16 bases between. Germline CDR1 and CDR2: LNHDA and SQIVND (reference sequence). The CDR3 loop spans 15 amino acids. CDR3 DNA: TGTGCCAGTAGTATAGATCGAGGGTCGACGGGGGAGCAGTACTTC. It specifies CASSIDRGSTGEQYF. Based on the CDR3 plus reference TRBV19 and TRBJ2-7, the full variable domain is DGGITQSPKYLFRKEGQNVTLSCEQNLNHDAMYWYRQDPGQGLRLIYYSQIVNDFQKGDIAEGYSVSREKKESFPLTVTSAQKNPTAFYLCASSIDRGSTGEQYFGPGTRLTVT.

The chain couples TRBV2 to TRBJ1-1; D may be TRBD1 (5 bases). This CDR3 is 12 amino acids long. Deletions cut 1 base from V and 7 bases from J, with 7 bases between. Per germline, CDR1 SNHLY and CDR2 FYNNEI. Here the CDR3 reads CASSEETVEAFF. The CDR3 DNA reads TGTGCCAGCAGTGAAGAGACAGTTGAAGCTTTCTTT.

The chain links TRBV19 to TRBJ2-7; 12 nucleotides agree with TRBD2. The J segment lost 5 bases and the V segment lost 5 bases, leaving 4 bases of the junction unmatched. The germline CDR1 and CDR2 sequences are LNHDA and SQIVND (reference sequence). The CDR3 length is 14 residues. As DNA, the CDR3 is TGTGCCAGTAGTTTACTAGCGGGAGGCGACGAGCAGTACTTC. The encoded protein is CASSLLAGGDEQYF.

The J gene is TRBJ2-1, the V gene TRBV11-2; 8 bases fit TRBD2. This CDR3 is 16 amino acids long. Germline V CDR1 and CDR2: SGHAT, FQNNGV. The J segment lost 7 bases and the V segment lost 1 base, leaving 9 bases of the junction unmatched. The CDR3 region is CASSLVPGGPLNEQFF. The CDR3 DNA sequence: TGTGCCAGCAGCTTAGTTCCGGGGGGGCCTCTAAATGAGCAGTTCTTC.

V gene TRBV29-1 combines with J gene TRBJ2-3; 9 nucleotides agree with TRBD1. J was trimmed by 6 bases and V by 6 bases; bases with no gene match: 10. The CDR3 is 14 residues long. Germline V CDR1 and CDR2: SQVTM, ANQGSEA. CDR3 sequence: CSVDAGTGRDTQYF. As DNA, the CDR3 is TGCAGCGTGGACGCCGGGACAGGGAGGGATACGCAGTATTTT.

V gene TRBV27 combines with J gene TRBJ2-5; weak D call: TRBD1 (5 bases). The CDR3 sequence is 13 residues long. Deletions cut 4 bases from V and 7 bases from J, with 13 bases between. The germline CDR1 and CDR2 sequences are MNHEY and SMNVEV (reference sequence). The DNA for the CDR3 is TGTGCCAGCAGTTCGACAGACCGACTGACCCAGTACTTC. Translation: CASSSTDRLTQYF.

The chain uses TRBV28 and TRBJ1-5, with D possibly being TRBD1 (5 bases). V lost 5 bases and J 9 bases, leaving 14 bases between the germline ends. The CDR3 extends over 13 amino acids. Germline V gene sequence: CDR1 MDHEN, CDR2 SYDVKM. The CDR3 spells CASSETRGGPQHF. CDR3 DNA: TGTGCCAGCAGTGAGACTCGGGGGGGGCCCCAGCATTTT.

The V gene is TRBV11-2, the J gene TRBJ1-5; D not resolved. This CDR3 spans 14 amino acids. The germline gives CDR1 SGHAT, CDR2 FQNNGV. Deletions cut 0 bases from V and 7 bases from J, with 10 bases between. CDR3 DNA sequence: TGTGCCAGCAGCTTAGAGATGGGAGGGCAGCCCCAGCATTTT. It codes for CASSLEMGGQPQHF.

V is TRBV6-5 and J is TRBJ2-2, with D possibly being TRBD2 (5 bases). The CDR3 totals 14 residues. The germline V gene encodes CDR1 MNHEY and CDR2 SVGAGI. The germline V and J ends were trimmed by 6 bases and 5 bases, with 13 bases remaining between them. CDR3 in amino acids: CASRPPRGTGELFF. The CDR3 coding sequence is TGTGCCAGCAGGCCTCCCCGCGGGACCGGGGAGCTGTTTTTT.

The chain joins TRBV11-3 to TRBJ2-1; tentative D call: TRBD2 (6 bases). Trimming pared 2 bases from V and 2 bases from J, leaving 10 bases between. CDR1 SGHNT and CDR2 YENEEA come from the germline V gene. This CDR3 comprises 15 residues. The CDR3 sequence: CASSLSGVTYNEQFF. The CDR3 region has the DNA TGTGCCAGCAGCTTATCGGGGGTGACCTACAATGAGCAGTTCTTC.

This clone was found a few times. The chain joins TRBV11-3 to TRBJ2-4; TRBD1 aligns across 7 bases. CDR1 is SGHNT, CDR2 YENEEA, per germline. V lost 4 bases and J lost 8; bases outside the gene matches: 8. The CDR3 runs 14 residues. DNA for the CDR3: TGTGCCAGCAGCTCACAGGGGCCCGAGGACATTCAGTACTTC. Translating gives CASSSQGPEDIQYF.

The rearrangement joins TRBV5-4 to TRBJ1-6, with D possibly matching TRBD1 (6 bases). The CDR3 extends over 16 amino acids. The V gene lost 0 bases and the J gene lost 7 bases, with 14 bases spanning the gap. Germline CDR1 reads SGHNT; CDR2 reads YYREEE (reference sequence). The CDR3 reads CASSLGGGLRNSPLHF. The CDR3 DNA is TGTGCCAGCAGCTTGGGGGGGGGCCTTCGGAATTCACCCCTCCACTTT.

The chain recombines TRBV28 with TRBJ2-1, with TRBD2 matching 8 bases. The germline V gene encodes CDR1 MDHEN and CDR2 SYDVKM. V was clipped by 3 bases and J by 0 bases; unmatched bases: 19. This CDR3 is 21 amino acids long. The CDR3 protein is CASSFYILLSARGDSYNEQFF. The CDR3 coding sequence is TGTGCCAGCAGTTTTTATATTCTATTATCGGCGCGGGGGGACTCCTACAATGAGCAGTTCTTC.

The sample holds one count of this clone. The chain is built from TRBV7-6 and TRBJ1-5; 7 bases line up with TRBD1. This CDR3 has 16 amino acids. J gave up 7 bases and V 5 bases, and 14 bases lay outside the gene matches. CDR1 and CDR2 from the germline V gene are SGHVS and FNYEAQ. The CDR3 loop reads CASSPWTGASEQPQHF. The CDR3 nucleotides are TGTGCCAGCAGCCCTTGGACAGGCGCCTCGGAGCAGCCCCAGCATTTT. Filled out from reference TRBV7-6 and TRBJ1-5, the complete variable domain reads GAGVSQSPRYKVTKRGQDVALRCDPISGHVSLYWYRQALGQGPEFLTYFNYEAQQDKSGLPNDRFSAERPEGSISTLTIQRTEQRDSAMYRCASSPWTGASEQPQHFGDGTRLSIL.